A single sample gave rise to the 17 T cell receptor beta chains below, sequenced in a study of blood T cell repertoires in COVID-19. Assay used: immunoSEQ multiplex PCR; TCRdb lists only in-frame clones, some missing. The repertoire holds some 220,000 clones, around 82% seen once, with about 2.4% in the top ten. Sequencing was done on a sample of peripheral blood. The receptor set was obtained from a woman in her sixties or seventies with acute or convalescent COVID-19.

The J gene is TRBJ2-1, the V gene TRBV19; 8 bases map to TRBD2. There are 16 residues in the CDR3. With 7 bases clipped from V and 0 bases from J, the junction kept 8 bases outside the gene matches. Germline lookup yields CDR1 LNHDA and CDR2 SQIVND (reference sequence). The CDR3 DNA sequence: TGTGCCAGTAAAAAAACCGGGACTAGCTCCTACAATGAGCAGTTCTTC. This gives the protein CASKKTGTSSYNEQFF.

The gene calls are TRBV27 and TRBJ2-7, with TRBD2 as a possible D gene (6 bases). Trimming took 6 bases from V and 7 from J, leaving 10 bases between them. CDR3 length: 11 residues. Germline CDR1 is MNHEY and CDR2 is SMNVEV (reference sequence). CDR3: CASSIGGEQYF. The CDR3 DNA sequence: TGTGCCAGCAGCATTGGAGGGGAGCAGTACTTC.

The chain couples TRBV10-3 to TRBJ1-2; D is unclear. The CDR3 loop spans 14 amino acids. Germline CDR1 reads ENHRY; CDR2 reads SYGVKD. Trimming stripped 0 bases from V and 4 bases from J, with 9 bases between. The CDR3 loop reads CAISESGGGYGYTF. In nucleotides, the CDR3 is TGTGCCATCAGTGAGTCGGGCGGAGGCTATGGCTACACCTTC.

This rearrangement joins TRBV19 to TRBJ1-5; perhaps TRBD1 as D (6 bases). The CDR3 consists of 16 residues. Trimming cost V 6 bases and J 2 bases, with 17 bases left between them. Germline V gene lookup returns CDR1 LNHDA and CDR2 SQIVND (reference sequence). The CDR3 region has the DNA TGTGCCAGTAGGGCAGGGGACGCCCGGGGCAATCAGCCCCAGCATTTT. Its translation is CASRAGDARGNQPQHF.

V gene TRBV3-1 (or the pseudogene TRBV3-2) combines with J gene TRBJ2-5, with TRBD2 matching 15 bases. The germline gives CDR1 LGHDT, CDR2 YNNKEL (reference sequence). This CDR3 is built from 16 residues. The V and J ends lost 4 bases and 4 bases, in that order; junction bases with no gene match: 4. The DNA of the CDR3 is TGTGCCAGCAGCCCGGGACTAGCGGGGGGCGGAGAGACCCAGTACTTC. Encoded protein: CASSPGLAGGGETQYF.

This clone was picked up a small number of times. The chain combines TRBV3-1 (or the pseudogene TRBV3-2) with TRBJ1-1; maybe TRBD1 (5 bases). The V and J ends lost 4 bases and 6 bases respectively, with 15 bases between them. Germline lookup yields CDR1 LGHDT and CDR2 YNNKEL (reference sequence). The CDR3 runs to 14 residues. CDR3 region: CASSLRGGTAEAFF. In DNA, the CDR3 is TGTGCCAGCAGCCTGAGGGGAGGGACGGCTGAAGCTTTCTTT.

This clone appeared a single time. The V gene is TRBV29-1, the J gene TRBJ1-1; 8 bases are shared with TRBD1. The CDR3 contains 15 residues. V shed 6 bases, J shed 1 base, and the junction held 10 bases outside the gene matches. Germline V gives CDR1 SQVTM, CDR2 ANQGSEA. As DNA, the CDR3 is TGCAGCGTCCCTAAAGCGACAGGGGCGAACACTGAAGCTTTCTTT. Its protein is CSVPKATGANTEAFF. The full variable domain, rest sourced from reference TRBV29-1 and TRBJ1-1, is SAVISQKPSRDICQRGTSLTIQCQVDSQVTMMFWYRQQPGQSLTLIATANQGSEATYESGFVIDKFPISRPNLTFSTLTVSNMSPEDSSIYLCSVPKATGANTEAFFGQGTRLTVV.

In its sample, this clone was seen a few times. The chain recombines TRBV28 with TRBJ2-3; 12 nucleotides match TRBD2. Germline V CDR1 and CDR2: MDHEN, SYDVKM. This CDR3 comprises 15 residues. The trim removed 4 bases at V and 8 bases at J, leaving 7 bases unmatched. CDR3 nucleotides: TGTGCCAGCAGTTCATCTAGCGGGGGGGCCGGTACGCAGTATTTT. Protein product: CASSSSSGGAGTQYF.

The CDR3, as DNA: TGTGCCAGTAGTATAGGGGGCGTTCCTGAGACCCAGTACTTC. It yields the protein CASSIGGVPETQYF. This chain joins TRBV19 and TRBJ2-5; tentatively, D is TRBD1 (5 bases). Germline CDR1 is LNHDA and CDR2 is SQIVND (reference sequence). Trimming removed 1 base at V and 5 bases at J, with 11 bases between. The CDR3 covers 14 residues. Together with reference TRBV19 and TRBJ2-5, the CDR3 gives the full variable domain: DGGITQSPKYLFRKEGQNVTLSCEQNLNHDAMYWYRQDPGQGLRLIYYSQIVNDFQKGDIAEGYSVSREKKESFPLTVTSAQKNPTAFYLCASSIGGVPETQYFGPGTRLLVL.

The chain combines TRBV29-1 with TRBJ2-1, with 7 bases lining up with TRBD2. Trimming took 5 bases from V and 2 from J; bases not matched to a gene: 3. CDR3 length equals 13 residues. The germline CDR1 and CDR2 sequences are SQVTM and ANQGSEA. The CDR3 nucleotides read TGCAGCGTTCTGGGGGGGGCCTACAATGAGCAGTTCTTC. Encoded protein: CSVLGGAYNEQFF.

For the CDR3, the DNA is TGCGCCAGCAGCTTGGCAGGGACAGGGGGCTACACCTTC. It translates to CASSLAGTGGYTF. The rearrangement joins TRBV5-1 to TRBJ1-2; 9 positions agree with TRBD1. The CDR3 totals 13 residues. Losses at the gene ends were 0 bases for V and 8 bases for J; bases not matched to a gene: 2. CDR1 and CDR2 (germline): SGHRS, YFSETQ.

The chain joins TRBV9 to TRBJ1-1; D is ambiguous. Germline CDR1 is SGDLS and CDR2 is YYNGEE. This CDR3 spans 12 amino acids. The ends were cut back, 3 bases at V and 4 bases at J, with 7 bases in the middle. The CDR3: CASSEGGTEAFF. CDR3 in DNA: TGTGCCAGCAGCGAGGGAGGCACTGAAGCTTTCTTT.

The CDR3 loop reads CASRGDSNYGYTF. The CDR3 DNA sequence: TGTGCCAGCAGAGGGGATTCAAACTATGGCTACACCTTC. The chain recombines TRBV7-8 with TRBJ1-2; D perhaps matches TRBD1 (5 bases). The CDR3 runs to 13 residues. Trimming left V 6 bases short and J 2 bases short, with 10 bases between. CDR1 and CDR2 (germline): SGHVS, FQNEAQ.

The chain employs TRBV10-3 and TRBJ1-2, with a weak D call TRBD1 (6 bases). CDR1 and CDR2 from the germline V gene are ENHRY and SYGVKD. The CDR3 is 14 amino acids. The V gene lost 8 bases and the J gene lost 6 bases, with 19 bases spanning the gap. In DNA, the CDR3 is TGTGCCATCGGGCTGACAGGCATGGATCATGGCTACACCTTC. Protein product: CAIGLTGMDHGYTF.

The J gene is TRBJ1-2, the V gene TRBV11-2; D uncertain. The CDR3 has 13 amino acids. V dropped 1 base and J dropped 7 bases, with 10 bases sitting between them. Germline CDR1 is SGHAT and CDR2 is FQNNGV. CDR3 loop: CASSLAILSGYTF. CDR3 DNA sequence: TGTGCCAGCAGCTTAGCCATTCTAAGTGGCTACACCTTC. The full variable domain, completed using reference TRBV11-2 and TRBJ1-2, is EAGVAQSPRYKIIEKRQSVAFWCNPISGHATLYWYQQILGQGPKLLIQFQNNGVVDDSQLPKDRFSAERLKGVDSTLKIQPAKLEDSAVYLCASSLAILSGYTFGSGTRLTVV.

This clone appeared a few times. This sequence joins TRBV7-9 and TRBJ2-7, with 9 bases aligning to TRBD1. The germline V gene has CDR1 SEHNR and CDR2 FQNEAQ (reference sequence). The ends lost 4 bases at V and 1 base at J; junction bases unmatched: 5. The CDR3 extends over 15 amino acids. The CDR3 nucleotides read TGTGCCAGCAGCTCCAAGGACAGGGGTTCCTACGAGCAGTACTTC. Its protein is CASSSKDRGSYEQYF.

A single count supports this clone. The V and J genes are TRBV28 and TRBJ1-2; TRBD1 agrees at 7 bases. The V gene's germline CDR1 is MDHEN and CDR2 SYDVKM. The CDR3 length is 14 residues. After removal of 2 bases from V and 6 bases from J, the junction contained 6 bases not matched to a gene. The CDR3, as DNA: TGTGCCAGCAGTTTAGTGCGCAGGGGGAATGGCTACACCTTC. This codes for CASSLVRRGNGYTF.